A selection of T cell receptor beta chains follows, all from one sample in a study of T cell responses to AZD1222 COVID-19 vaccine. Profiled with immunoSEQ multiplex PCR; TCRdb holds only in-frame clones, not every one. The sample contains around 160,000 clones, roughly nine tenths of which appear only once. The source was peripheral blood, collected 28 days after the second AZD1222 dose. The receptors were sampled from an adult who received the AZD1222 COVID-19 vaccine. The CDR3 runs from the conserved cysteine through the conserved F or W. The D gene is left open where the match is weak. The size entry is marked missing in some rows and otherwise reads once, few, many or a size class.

TGTGCCAGCAGTACAGGGGCCCAGCCCCAGCATTTT | CASSTGAQPQHF | TRBD1 | TRBJ1-5 | TRBV7-2 | NA
TGTGCCAGCAGCTTAGCACAGGGGGCCCGCTACGAGCAGTACTTC | CASSLAQGARYEQYF | TRBD1 | TRBJ2-7 | TRBV7-9 | NA
TGTGCCAGCAGCGGGGAGGGGGGCCTGTCTAACTATGGCTACACCTTC | CASSGEGGLSNYGYTF | NA | TRBJ1-2 | TRBV2 | NA
TGTGCCAGCGCCCTACTCAGGACTAGCGGAGCCTCCTACGAGCAGTACTTC | CASALLRTSGASYEQYF | TRBD2 | TRBJ2-7 | TRBV27 | NA
TGTGCCAGCAGCTTGGCCGATTATGGGGCCAACGTCCTGACTTTC | CASSLADYGANVLTF | NA | TRBJ2-6 | TRBV5-5 | NA
TGTGCCAGCAGGCGGGATACAAGGGGTGGCTACACCTTC | CASRRDTRGGYTF | NA | TRBJ1-2 | TRBV14 | few
TGCGCCAGCAGCTTGGTATCACCGCGCGATCGGACGAACACTGAAGCTTTCTTT | CASSLVSPRDRTNTEAFF | NA | TRBJ1-1 | TRBV5-1 | NA
TGTGCCAGCAGTTTAGCAGCGGGAGGGTTCACTGAAGCTTTCTTT | CASSLAAGGFTEAFF | NA | TRBJ1-1 | TRBV27 | NA
TGCGCCAGCAGCCCGGGCAGCGGGAGTACCTACGAGCAGTACTTC | CASSPGSGSTYEQYF | TRBD2 | TRBJ2-7 | TRBV5-1 | NA
TGTGCCAGCAGCAAAGGGAGCACAGCTGCCGTCTCTGGAAACACCATATATTTT | CASSKGSTAAVSGNTIYF | NA | TRBJ1-3 | TRBV21-1 | NA
TGCGCCAGCAGCAAAGCGGGAGGGCCCTACGAGCAGTACTTC | CASSKAGGPYEQYF | TRBD2 | TRBJ2-7 | TRBV4-1 | NA
TGTGCCAGCAGCCCATTAGGGATAGGGACCCAGTACTTC | CASSPLGIGTQYF | NA | TRBJ2-5 | TRBV9 | NA
TGTGCTAGTTTGGGAGGGCCCAACAATGAGCAGTTCTTC | CASLGGPNNEQFF | TRBD2 | TRBJ2-1 | TRBV12-5 | NA
TGTGCCAGCAGCTTAGCCGAGGCTAGTAATTCACCCCTCCACTTT | CASSLAEASNSPLHF | NA | TRBJ1-6 | TRBV7-2 | NA
TGTGCCAGTAGCTTCGATTGGGGAGAGACCCAGTACTTC | CASSFDWGETQYF | NA | TRBJ2-5 | TRBV19 | NA
TGTGCCAGCAGCAGACAGGGGTGGGAGCAGTACTTC | CASSRQGWEQYF | TRBD1 | TRBJ2-7 | TRBV3-1/TRBV3-2 | NA
TGCGCCAGCAGGGAAACCGGGGGCTTTAACACTGAAGCTTTCTTT | CASRETGGFNTEAFF | NA | TRBJ1-1 | TRBV5-1 | NA
TGTGCCAGCAGCTTGGGACAGGATGGCTACACCTTC | CASSLGQDGYTF | NA | TRBJ1-2 | TRBV5-4 | NA
TGTGCCAGCAGCTTGCTAGCCCGGGAGACCCAGTACTTC | CASSLLARETQYF | NA | TRBJ2-5 | TRBV11-1 | NA
TGCGCCAGCGGCGCGGCGGGCAGGGGGACCGGGGAGCTGTTTTTT | CASGAAGRGTGELFF | TRBD1 | TRBJ2-2 | TRBV5-1 | NA
TGTGCCAGCAGTGAAGCGGCGTGGATGGGAGGCAATCAGCCCCAGCATTTT | CASSEAAWMGGNQPQHF | NA | TRBJ1-5 | TRBV6-1 | NA
TGTGCCAGTAGTTCTCGGACGGATCCCAATGAGCAGTTCTTC | CASSSRTDPNEQFF | NA | TRBJ2-1 | TRBV19 | NA
TGCAGCGTTGGGGACGGGGGAGGTGGGCAGTACTTC | CSVGDGGGGQYF | NA | TRBJ2-7 | TRBV29-1 | NA
TGTGCCAGCAGCTTAGTGTCAGGGATGGAAGAGACCCAGTACTTC | CASSLVSGMEETQYF | NA | TRBJ2-5 | TRBV11-3 | few
TGTGCCTGGAGCGGGGAAGCGTTTGAGCAGTACTTC | CAWSGEAFEQYF | NA | TRBJ2-7 | TRBV30 | few